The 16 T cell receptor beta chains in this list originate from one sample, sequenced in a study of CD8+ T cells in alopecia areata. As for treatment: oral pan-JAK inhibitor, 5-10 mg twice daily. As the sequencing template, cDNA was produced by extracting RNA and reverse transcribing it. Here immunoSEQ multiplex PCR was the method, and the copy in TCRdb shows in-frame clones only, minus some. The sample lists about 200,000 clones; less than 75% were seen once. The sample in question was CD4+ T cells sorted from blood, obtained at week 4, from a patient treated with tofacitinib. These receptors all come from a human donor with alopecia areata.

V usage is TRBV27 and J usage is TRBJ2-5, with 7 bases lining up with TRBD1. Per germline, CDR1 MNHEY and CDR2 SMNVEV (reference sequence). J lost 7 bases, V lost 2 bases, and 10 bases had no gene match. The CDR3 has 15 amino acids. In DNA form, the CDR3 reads TGTGCCAGCAGTTTACAGGGGGTCGGCGCTGGGACCCAGTACTTC. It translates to CASSLQGVGAGTQYF.

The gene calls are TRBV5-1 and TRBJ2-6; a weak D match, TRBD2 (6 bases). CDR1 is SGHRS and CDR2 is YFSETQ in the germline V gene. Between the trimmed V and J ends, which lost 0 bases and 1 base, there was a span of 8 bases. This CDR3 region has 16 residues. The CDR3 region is CASSLAGSSGANVLTF. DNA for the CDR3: TGCGCCAGCAGCTTGGCCGGGAGTTCTGGGGCCAACGTCCTGACTTTC.

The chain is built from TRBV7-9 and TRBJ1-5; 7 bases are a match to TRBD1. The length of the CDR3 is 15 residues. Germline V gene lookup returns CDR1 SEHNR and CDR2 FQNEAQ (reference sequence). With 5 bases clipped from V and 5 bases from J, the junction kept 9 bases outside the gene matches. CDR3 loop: CASSTDRVGDQPQHF. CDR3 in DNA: TGTGCCAGCAGCACCGACAGGGTAGGAGATCAGCCCCAGCATTTT.

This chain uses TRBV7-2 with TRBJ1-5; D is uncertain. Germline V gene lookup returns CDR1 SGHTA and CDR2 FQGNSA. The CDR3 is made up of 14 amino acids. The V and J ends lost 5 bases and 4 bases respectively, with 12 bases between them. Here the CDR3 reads CASSRMTGNQPQHF. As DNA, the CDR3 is TGTGCCAGCAGCCGGATGACGGGAAATCAGCCCCAGCATTTT. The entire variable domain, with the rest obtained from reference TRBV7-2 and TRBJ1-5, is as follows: GAGVSQSPSNKVTEKGKDVELRCDPISGHTALYWYRQSLGQGLEFLIYFQGNSAPDKSGLPSDRFSAERTGGSVSTLTIQRTQQEDSAVYLCASSRMTGNQPQHFGDGTRLSIL.

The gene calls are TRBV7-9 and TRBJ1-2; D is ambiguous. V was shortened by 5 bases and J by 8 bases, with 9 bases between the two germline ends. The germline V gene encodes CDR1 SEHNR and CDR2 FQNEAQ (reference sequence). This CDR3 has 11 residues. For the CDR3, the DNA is TGTGCCAGCAGCCCCCTATACGGCTACACCTTC. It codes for CASSPLYGYTF.

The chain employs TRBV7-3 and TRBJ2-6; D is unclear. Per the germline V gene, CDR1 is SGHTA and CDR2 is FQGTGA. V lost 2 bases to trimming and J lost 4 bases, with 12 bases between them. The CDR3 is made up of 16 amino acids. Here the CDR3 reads CASSLDSKSGANVLTF. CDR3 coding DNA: TGTGCCAGCAGCTTAGATTCAAAGTCCGGGGCCAACGTCCTGACTTTC.

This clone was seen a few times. The chain's CDR3 is CSSVPTGGSGGYTF. CDR3 sequence (DNA): TGCAGCTCAGTCCCAACGGGGGGCTCCGGAGGCTACACCTTC. The V call is TRBV29-1, the J call TRBJ1-2; possibly TRBD1 for D (6 bases). Germline V gene sequence: CDR1 SQVTM, CDR2 ANQGSEA. The CDR3 length is 14 residues. Trimming stripped 8 bases from V and 8 bases from J, with 24 bases between.

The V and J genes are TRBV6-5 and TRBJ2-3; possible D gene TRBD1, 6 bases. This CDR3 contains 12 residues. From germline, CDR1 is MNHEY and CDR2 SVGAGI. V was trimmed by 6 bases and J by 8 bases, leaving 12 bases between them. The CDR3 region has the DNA TGTGCCAGCAGACAGACAGGAGGTACGCAGTATTTT. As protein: CASRQTGGTQYF.

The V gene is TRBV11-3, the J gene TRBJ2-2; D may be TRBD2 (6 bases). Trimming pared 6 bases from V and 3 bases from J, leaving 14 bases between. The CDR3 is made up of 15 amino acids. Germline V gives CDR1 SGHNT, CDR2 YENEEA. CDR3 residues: CASRRGTGYTGELFF. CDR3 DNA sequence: TGTGCCAGCAGGCGAGGGACTGGTTACACCGGGGAGCTGTTTTTT.

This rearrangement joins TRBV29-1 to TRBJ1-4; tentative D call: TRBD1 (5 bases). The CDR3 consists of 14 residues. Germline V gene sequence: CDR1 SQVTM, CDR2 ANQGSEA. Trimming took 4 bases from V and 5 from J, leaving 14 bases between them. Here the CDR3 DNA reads TGCAGCGTTGGTACCGGGACCCAAAATGAAAAACTGTTTTTT. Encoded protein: CSVGTGTQNEKLFF.

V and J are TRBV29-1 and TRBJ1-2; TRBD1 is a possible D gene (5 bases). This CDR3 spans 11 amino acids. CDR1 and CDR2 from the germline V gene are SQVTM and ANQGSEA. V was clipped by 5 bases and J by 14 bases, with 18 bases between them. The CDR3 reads CSVPDREGKTF. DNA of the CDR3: TGCAGCGTTCCCGACAGAGAGGGGAAAACCTTC.

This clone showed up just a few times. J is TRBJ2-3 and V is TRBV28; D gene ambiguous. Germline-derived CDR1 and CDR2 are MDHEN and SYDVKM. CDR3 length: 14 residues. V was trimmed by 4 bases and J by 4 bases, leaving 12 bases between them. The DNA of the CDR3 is TGTGCCAGCAGTTCCAGGATTATGGCAGATACGCAGTATTTT. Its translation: CASSSRIMADTQYF.

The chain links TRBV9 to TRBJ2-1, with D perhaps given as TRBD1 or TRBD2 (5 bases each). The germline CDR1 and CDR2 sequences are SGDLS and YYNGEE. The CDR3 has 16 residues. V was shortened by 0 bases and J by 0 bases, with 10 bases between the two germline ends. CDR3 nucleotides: TGTGCCAGCAGCGTAGGTGAGGGGCGCTCCTACAATGAGCAGTTCTTC. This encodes CASSVGEGRSYNEQFF.

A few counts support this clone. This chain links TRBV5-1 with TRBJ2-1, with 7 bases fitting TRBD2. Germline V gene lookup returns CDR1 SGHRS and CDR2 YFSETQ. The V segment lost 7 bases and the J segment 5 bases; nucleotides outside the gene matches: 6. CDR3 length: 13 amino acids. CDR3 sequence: CASAAGTNNEQFF. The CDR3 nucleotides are TGCGCCAGCGCGGCGGGGACTAACAATGAGCAGTTCTTC.

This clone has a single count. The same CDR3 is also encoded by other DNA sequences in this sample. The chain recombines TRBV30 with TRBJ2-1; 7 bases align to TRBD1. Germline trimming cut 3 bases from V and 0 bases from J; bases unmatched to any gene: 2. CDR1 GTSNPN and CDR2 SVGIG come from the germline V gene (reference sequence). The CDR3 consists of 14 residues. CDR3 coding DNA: TGTGCCTGGAGCAGGGGGAGCTCCTACAATGAGCAGTTCTTC. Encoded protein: CAWSRGSSYNEQFF.

The CDR3 region has the DNA TGCAGCGTCATGGGACAGGGGAACTATGGCTACACCTTC. Translating it yields CSVMGQGNYGYTF. The chain links TRBV29-1 to TRBJ1-2; 10 bases match TRBD1. Per the germline V gene, CDR1 is SQVTM and CDR2 is ANQGSEA. The CDR3 length is 13 residues. J was trimmed by 2 bases and V by 6 bases; bases with no gene match: 3.